This T cell receptor beta chain was recorded in a study of T cells in Graves' hyperthyroidism and ophthalmopathy. RNA transcripts provided the source from which TCR beta CDR3 regions were amplified. The TCR CDR3 first-round RT-PCR relied on the HTBI primer set. TCRdb ran MiXCR on the multiplex PCR reads and lists one entry per CDR3 protein. The sample contains 490,000 or so distinct CDR3 sequences, roughly 23% of which appear only once. Germline CDR1 is MNHEY and CDR2 is SVGEGT. The CDR3 runs 15 residues. Between the trimmed V and J ends, which lost 4 bases and 1 base, there was a span of 13 bases. Ophthalmopathy patients showed a Clinical Activity Score of at least 3, NOSPECS grade of at least 4 and duration under 3 months.

The source of this sequence is a woman between 65 and 79 years old with Graves' ophthalmopathy. This chain links TRBV6-2 or TRBV6-3 with TRBJ1-1; TRBD1 might be the D (6 bases). Material for sequencing was blood. The CDR3 sequence: CASSFPRDKNTEAFF. The CDR3 DNA reads TGTGCCAGCAGTTTCCCCCGGGACAAGAACACTGAAGCTTTCTTT.